This T cell receptor (beta chain) was sequenced for a study of regulatory T cells in long-lasting Graves disease. Study conclusions and caveats: Favoring TRBV28, TRBJ1-2 and TRBJ2-5 was a feature seen in persistent disease.

The germline CDR1 and CDR2 sequences are SGHTA and FQGNSA. The CDR3 extends over 15 amino acids. V was clipped by 5 bases and J by 2 bases, with 13 bases between them. HTBI primers from iRepertoire and Arm-PCR of CDR3 regions yielded the TCR beta libraries. TCRdb analysed the multiplex PCR reads with MiXCR anew, one entry per CDR3 protein. The table lists about 450,000 distinct CDR3 sequences, about 14% of them singletons, with around a sixth in the top ten. This clonotype has a handful of counts. No antigen is known for it. Sample time point: newly diagnosed GD, antithyroid drugs for less than 3 months. PBMC RNA was the source of the TCR library. The same sample was also used in a study of T cells in Graves' hyperthyroidism and ophthalmopathy. Turning to that study: Absence of ophthalmopathy progression within 18 months defined stable Graves' hyperthyroidism.

The rearrangement joins TRBV7-2 to TRBJ2-1; maybe TRBD2 (6 bases). The clonotype comes from a woman between 45 and 65 years old with Graves disease. The specimen comprised peripheral blood mononuclear cells (PBMCs), sampled at new diagnosis, from a patient treated with antithyroid drugs. CDR3 sequence: CASSAAASAYNEQFF. In nucleotides, the CDR3 is TGTGCCAGCAGCGCGGCGGCTAGCGCCTACAATGAGCAGTTCTTC.